The 19 T cell receptor beta chains below were found in one sample sequenced in a study of blood T cells in healthy people across ages. With a J-beta primer mix and a sample-barcoded 5' primer, a second PCR ran roughly 7 to 11 cycles. Each CDR3 protein gets one entry after TCRdb re-called the 5' RACE reads with MiXCR. The data show approximately 760,000 distinct CDR3 sequences, around 25% seen once. These data were also reused for a study on T cells of mothers and their children.

Sequencing was carried out using blood. These receptors all come from a boy younger than 18 in good health.

The CDR3 loop reads CASSQKGGAGGREQYF. CDR3 nucleotides: TGTGCCAGCAGCCAAAAGGGGGGAGCGGGAGGGCGCGAGCAGTACTTC. The J gene is TRBJ2-7, the V gene TRBV3-1; 10 bases fit TRBD2. The junction had 10 bases not matched to a gene; V was cut back by 2 bases and J by 6 bases. The CDR3 length is 16 residues. Per the germline V gene, CDR1 is LGHDT and CDR2 is YNNKEL (reference sequence).

This clonotype was counted many times. V usage is TRBV7-2 and J usage is TRBJ2-5, with D possibly matching TRBD1 (5 bases). Germline-derived CDR1 and CDR2 are SGHTA and FQGNSA. This CDR3 is built from 13 residues. V lost 2 bases to trimming and J lost 3 bases, with 7 bases between them. CDR3 DNA: TGTGCCAGCAGCTTAATCAGGGAAGAGACCCAGTACTTC. It specifies CASSLIREETQYF.

This clonotype has just a few counts. This CDR3 is CASTLAGQGSGANVLTF. CDR3 DNA sequence: TGTGCCAGCACGCTAGCGGGACAGGGATCTGGGGCCAACGTCCTGACTTTC. The rearrangement joins TRBV6-2 or TRBV6-3 to TRBJ2-6; D assignment may be TRBD1 or TRBD2 (9 bases each). Trimming shortened V by 7 bases and J by 1 base, and 17 bases separated the two germline ends. The CDR3 spans 17 residues. Germline CDR1 MNHEY, CDR2 SVGEGT.

This clonotype showed up just a few times. The chain employs TRBV7-2 and TRBJ2-5, with 8 bases lining up with TRBD2. This CDR3 is 15 amino acids long. The V gene end was trimmed by 3 bases and the J gene end by 4 bases; junction bases not matched to a gene: 7. Germline V gives CDR1 SGHTA, CDR2 FQGNSA. The CDR3 DNA sequence: TGTGCCAGCAGCTTTCAAGCGGGAGTGCGAGAGACCCAGTACTTC. Its protein product is CASSFQAGVRETQYF.

The chain has TRBV2 and TRBJ2-5; the D gene is possibly TRBD2 (5 bases). The DNA end is more similar to TRBJ2-1, so the J call may be wrong. Germline assignment: CDR1 SNHLY and CDR2 FYNNEI. The CDR3 contains 13 residues. CDR3: CASISATYNEQFF. In nucleotides, the CDR3 is TGTGCCAGCATTAGCGCGACCTACAATGAGCAGTTCTTC.

This clonotype has a handful of counts. The V gene is TRBV7-8, the J gene TRBJ1-2, with a tentative D call TRBD1 (6 bases). The CDR3 spans 14 residues. The V gene's germline CDR1 is SGHVS and CDR2 FQNEAQ. The V end was cut by 2 bases, the J end by 6 bases, with 13 bases between. The DNA for the CDR3 is TGTGCCAGCAGCTTAATGCAGGGGTCCGATGGCTACACCTTC. Encoded protein: CASSLMQGSDGYTF. The complete variable domain, with remaining parts taken from reference TRBV7-8 and TRBJ1-2, reads GAGVSQSPRYKVAKRGQDVALRCDPISGHVSLFWYQQALGQGPEFLTYFQNEAQLDKSGLPSDRFFAERPEGSVSTLKIQRTQQEDSAVYLCASSLMQGSDGYTFGSGTRLTVV.

This clonotype was observed a handful of times. Germline is not matched at one junction end, which may reflect a read error. The V call is TRBV6-2 or TRBV6-3, the J call TRBJ1-2; D is unresolved. The CDR3 spans 13 residues. Germline lookup yields CDR1 MNHEY and CDR2 SVGEGT. CDR3 region: CVSSLNTYYGYTF. CDR3 bases: TGTGTCAGCAGTTTGAATACCTACTATGGCTACACCTTC.

The genes are TRBV20-1 and TRBJ2-7, with TRBD1 identical over 7 bases. The germline V gene encodes CDR1 DFQATT and CDR2 SNEGSKA (reference sequence). The CDR3 sequence is 14 residues long. The J segment lost 5 bases and the V segment lost 5 bases, leaving 12 bases of the junction unmatched. The CDR3: CSAPTTGIPHEQYF. In DNA form, the CDR3 reads TGCAGTGCTCCCACGACAGGGATTCCCCACGAGCAGTACTTC.

This chain links TRBV20-1 with TRBJ1-6; tentative D call: TRBD1 (5 bases). Germline CDR1 reads DFQATT; CDR2 reads SNEGSKA (reference sequence). The CDR3 contains 16 residues. Deletions cut 0 bases from V and 2 bases from J, with 11 bases between. CDR3 loop: CSARDSAQAYNSPLHF. The CDR3 nucleotides read TGCAGTGCTAGAGACTCGGCACAGGCCTATAATTCACCCCTCCACTTT.

A few counts support this clonotype. The rearrangement joins TRBV5-1 to TRBJ2-6; D ambiguous. This CDR3 contains 15 residues. The V gene lost 4 bases and the J gene lost 1 base, with 9 bases spanning the gap. Germline V gives CDR1 SGHRS, CDR2 YFSETQ. In DNA form, the CDR3 reads TGCGCCAGCAGCAAGCAGGAGTCTGGGGCCAACGTCCTGACTTTC. It yields the protein CASSKQESGANVLTF.

The V call is TRBV5-1, the J call TRBJ2-1; 7 positions match TRBD2. Germline values: CDR1 SGHRS, CDR2 YFSETQ. The CDR3 extends over 12 amino acids. J lost 8 bases, V lost 1 base, and 0 bases had no gene match. CDR3 residues: CASSLREDEQFF. The CDR3 DNA is TGCGCCAGCAGCTTGCGGGAGGATGAGCAGTTCTTC. Variable domain in full (rest from reference TRBV5-1 and TRBJ2-1): KAGVTQTPRYLIKTRGQQVTLSCSPISGHRSVSWYQQTPGQGLQFLFEYFSETQRNKGNFPGRFSGRQFSNSRSEMNVSTLELGDSALYLCASSLREDEQFFGPGTRLTVL.

The chain joins TRBV29-1 to TRBJ1-1, with 7 nucleotides matching TRBD1. The CDR3 is 11 amino acids. Germline values: CDR1 SQVTM, CDR2 ANQGSEA. Trimming took 8 bases from V and 5 from J; bases not matched to a gene: 5. CDR3 region: CSYRGLTEAFF. CDR3 coding DNA: TGCAGCTACAGGGGATTGACTGAAGCTTTCTTT.

This clonotype has a handful of counts. The CDR3 protein is CSAVRETQYF. The CDR3 nucleotides read TGCAGTGCTGTAAGAGAGACCCAGTACTTC. The J gene is TRBJ2-5, the V gene TRBV20-1; D is unresolved. Trimming removed 5 bases at V and 4 bases at J, with 5 bases between. The CDR3 runs 10 residues. Germline loops: CDR1 DFQATT, CDR2 SNEGSKA (reference sequence).

This clonotype was observed a few times. This chain joins TRBV4-1 and TRBJ1-3; D not certain. The V end was cut by 1 base, the J end by 0 bases, with 7 bases between. Looked up from germline, CDR1 is MGHRA and CDR2 is YSYEKL. The CDR3 is 15 residues long. The CDR3 DNA sequence: TGCGCCAGCAGCCAAGTGGTCTTCTCTGGAAACACCATATATTTT. This codes for CASSQVVFSGNTIYF.

This clonotype was seen a few times. The chain uses TRBV7-9 and TRBJ1-2; D may be TRBD1 (6 bases). The CDR3 contains 13 residues. Per the germline V gene, CDR1 is SEHNR and CDR2 is FQNEAQ (reference sequence). Between the trimmed V and J ends, which lost 3 bases and 7 bases, there was a span of 12 bases. The CDR3 here is CASSLVGTTGYTF. CDR3 nucleotides: TGTGCCAGCAGCTTGGTCGGGACAACTGGCTACACCTTC.

The chain joins TRBV20-1 to TRBJ2-7, with D tentatively TRBD1 or TRBD2 (5 bases each). Germline CDR1 DFQATT, CDR2 SNEGSKA (reference sequence). The CDR3 is 13 residues long. V lost 1 base, J lost 5 bases, and 12 bases lay in between. Here the CDR3 DNA reads TGCAGTGCTAGAGGCAGCTTGGGGGACGAGCAGTACTTC. Its translation: CSARGSLGDEQYF.

This chain joins TRBV21-1 and TRBJ2-5. The J call may be faulty, since TRBJ2-7 better matches the DNA end. TRBV21-1 is designated a pseudogene. This CDR3 has 14 amino acids. CDR3 DNA: TGTGCCAGCAGCAAAGATTGCCTTGGGTACGAGCAGTACTTC. This translates into CASSKDCLGYEQYF.

This clonotype was seen more than once but under ten times. This chain uses TRBV7-2 with TRBJ2-1; tentative D call: TRBD2 (6 bases). Trimming took 5 bases from V and 6 from J, leaving 17 bases between them. The germline gives CDR1 SGHTA, CDR2 FQGNSA. CDR3 length: 15 amino acids. In DNA, the CDR3 is TGTGCCAGCAGCAACCGACTAGTGGGTACCAATGAGCAGTTCTTC. This encodes CASSNRLVGTNEQFF. Based on the CDR3 plus reference TRBV7-2 and TRBJ2-1, the full variable domain is GAGVSQSPSNKVTEKGKDVELRCDPISGHTALYWYRQSLGQGLEFLIYFQGNSAPDKSGLPSDRFSAERTGGSVSTLTIQRTQQEDSAVYLCASSNRLVGTNEQFFGPGTRLTVL.

The chain couples TRBV7-8 to TRBJ2-1; the D is unclear. Gene TRBJ2-5 matches the end of the DNA better, so the J call may be wrong. CDR1 is SGHVS and CDR2 is FQNEAQ in the germline V gene. The CDR3 loop spans 14 amino acids. The CDR3 protein is CASSLSPRQETQYF. The CDR3 DNA reads TGTGCCAGCAGCTTAAGTCCCAGACAAGAGACCCAGTACTTC.